This paragraph reports one T cell receptor (beta chain). What it binds is not known. This sample is drawn from a study of T cell responses to AZD1222 COVID-19 vaccine. Study conclusions and caveats: Dominant at 160-218 and 743-854, vaccine-associated CD4 TCRs also spanned spike. Seropositive at baseline were only six AZD1222 recipients. Increases in Spike-specific TCR breadth and depth were seen after two AZD1222 doses. Repertoire samples came only from after the peak T cell response.

V lost 2 bases and J 4 bases, leaving 18 bases between the germline ends. The CDR3 length is 16 residues. Germline V gene data show CDR1 as LGHDT and CDR2 as YNNKEL (reference sequence). Sequenced by immunoSEQ multiplex PCR; TCRdb stores in-frame clones only, minus some. Of roughly 120,000 clones listed, roughly nine tenths were seen once; the top ten hold roughly 2.4%. The chain combines TRBV3-1 (or the pseudogene TRBV3-2) with TRBJ2-7; D perhaps matches TRBD2 (6 bases). The sequencing used peripheral blood, collected on day 0 of AZD1222 vaccination. This receptor was obtained from an adult in good health. CDR3 in DNA: TGTGCCAGCAGCCAACCCTATGGGGCAGGGAGGTACGAGCAGTACTTC. Amino acid sequence: CASSQPYGAGRYEQYF.